Presented here are 15 T cell receptor beta chains from one specimen sequenced in a study of cytomegalovirus exposure and HLA in healthy donors. Amplification used 60 Vbeta primers and 13 Jbeta primers. Repertoires were generated with immunoSEQ multiplex PCR, while TCRdb's copy carries only in-frame clones and drops some. The repertoire consists of fewer than 250,000 clones, with about 85% occurring once and the leading ten covering 1% to 1.5%. The specimen was PBMCs. The receptors stem from a human donor in good health.

The chain combines TRBV27 with TRBJ1-4; 10 positions match TRBD1. The CDR3 is 15 residues long. In germline, CDR1 is MNHEY, CDR2 SMNVEV (reference sequence). V lost 6 bases to trimming and J lost 8 bases; unmatched junction nucleotides: 9. The CDR3 sequence is CASSEPGQGWEKLFF. CDR3 DNA sequence: TGTGCCAGCAGCGAACCGGGACAGGGGTGGGAAAAACTGTTTTTT.

The V gene is TRBV30, the J gene TRBJ2-1; D is possibly TRBD2 (5 bases). The CDR3 is 16 amino acids. CDR1 and CDR2 from the germline V gene are GTSNPN and SVGIG (reference sequence). Trimming shortened V by 0 bases and J by 0 bases, and 12 bases separated the two germline ends. CDR3 nucleotides: TGTGCCTGGAGTGTACGTGGACTCAGCTCCTACAATGAGCAGTTCTTC. This translates into CAWSVRGLSSYNEQFF.

V is TRBV5-6 and J is TRBJ2-1; D is possibly TRBD1 (6 bases). Per germline, CDR1 SGHDT and CDR2 YYEEEE. This CDR3 is built from 14 residues. Deletions cut 2 bases from V and 11 bases from J, with 17 bases between. The CDR3 DNA sequence: TGTGCCAGCAGCTTCAACCAAAGGGGGTTGCAGCAGTTCTTC. It codes for CASSFNQRGLQQFF.

This clone was counted a single time. This chain connects TRBV9 to TRBJ2-1; 7 nucleotides match TRBD2. V lost 0 bases and J lost 1; bases outside the gene matches: 7. The CDR3 loop spans 17 amino acids. Germline-derived CDR1 and CDR2 are SGDLS and YYNGEE. CDR3: CASSVAVGLVSYNEQFF. CDR3 bases: TGTGCCAGCAGCGTAGCCGTCGGACTAGTGTCCTACAATGAGCAGTTCTTC. Based on the CDR3 plus reference TRBV9 and TRBJ2-1, the full variable domain is DSGVTQTPKHLITATGQRVTLRCSPRSGDLSVYWYQQSLDQGLQFLIQYYNGEERAKGNILERFSAQQFPDLHSELNLSSLELGDSALYFCASSVAVGLVSYNEQFFGPGTRLTVL.

V and J are TRBV10-2 and TRBJ2-5; 12 bases are a match to TRBD2. The end of the DNA is better explained by TRBJ2-7, so the J call may be wrong. The CDR3 has 15 residues. Per the germline V gene, CDR1 is WSHSY and CDR2 is SAAADI. CDR3 residues: CASSKTSGRPYEQYF. In nucleotides, the CDR3 is TGCGCCAGCAGTAAGACTAGCGGGAGACCCTACGAGCAGTACTTC.

V gene TRBV7-9 combines with J gene TRBJ2-1; TRBD2 aligns across 11 bases. With V trimmed by 7 bases and J by 4 bases, 6 bases remained unmatched. The CDR3 loop spans 15 amino acids. Germline V gene sequence: CDR1 SEHNR, CDR2 FQNEAQ (reference sequence). The DNA for the CDR3 is TGTGCCAGCACTTTAGCGGGAGGGGTTTACAATGAGCAGTTCTTC. This encodes CASTLAGGVYNEQFF.

The rearrangement uses TRBV6-5 and TRBJ2-5, with 8 bases matching TRBD1. The CDR3 covers 13 residues. Germline CDR1 is MNHEY and CDR2 is SVGAGI. The junction had 11 bases not matched to a gene; V was cut back by 10 bases and J by 7 bases. The CDR3 bases are TGTGCCACCCTACAGGGGGTAGATCGGACCCAGTACTTC. Translated, it gives CATLQGVDRTQYF.

The V and J genes are TRBV19 and TRBJ2-7, with 7 bases fitting TRBD2. J lost 7 bases, V lost 0 bases, and 15 bases had no gene match. CDR1 is LNHDA, CDR2 SQIVND, per germline (reference sequence). The CDR3 contains 17 residues. CDR3: CASSIEYPGGPGGEQYF. The CDR3 DNA sequence: TGTGCCAGTAGTATAGAGTACCCGGGAGGACCGGGGGGAGAGCAGTACTTC. Using reference TRBV19 and TRBJ2-7 for the parts outside the CDR3, the full variable domain is DGGITQSPKYLFRKEGQNVTLSCEQNLNHDAMYWYRQDPGQGLRLIYYSQIVNDFQKGDIAEGYSVSREKKESFPLTVTSAQKNPTAFYLCASSIEYPGGPGGEQYFGPGTRLTVT.

The chain joins TRBV28 to TRBJ1-2; the match to TRBD1 covers 7 bases. V was pared by 3 bases and J by 0 bases, with 1 base of the junction left unmatched. Germline CDR1 reads MDHEN; CDR2 reads SYDVKM. The CDR3 totals 14 residues. In DNA, the CDR3 is TGTGCCAGCAGTTTGGACAGGACTAACTATGGCTACACCTTC. It specifies CASSLDRTNYGYTF.

The chain links TRBV7-2 to TRBJ2-2; D is ambiguous. With 2 bases removed from V and 0 bases from J, the gap between germline ends came to 7 bases. Germline values: CDR1 SGHTA, CDR2 FQGNSA. The length of the CDR3 is 15 residues. The CDR3 sequence: CASSLNTPNTGELFF. The CDR3 region has the DNA TGTGCCAGCAGCTTAAATACTCCGAACACCGGGGAGCTGTTTTTT.

The rearrangement uses TRBV18 and TRBJ1-1; maybe TRBD1 (5 bases). V dropped 3 bases and J dropped 3 bases, with 14 bases sitting between them. Germline CDR1 reads KGHSH; CDR2 reads LQKENI. The CDR3 consists of 15 residues. CDR3 sequence (DNA): TGTGCCAGCTCACCGTTGACTTGGGGGGACACTGAAGCTTTCTTT. As protein: CASSPLTWGDTEAFF.

The chain has TRBV7-8 and TRBJ1-5; no definite D call. This CDR3 has 12 residues. Germline CDR1 reads SGHVS; CDR2 reads FQNEAQ. V was shortened by 8 bases and J by 2 bases, with 7 bases between the two germline ends. The CDR3 spells CASLTGNQPQHF. The CDR3 coding sequence is TGTGCCAGCCTAACGGGCAATCAGCCCCAGCATTTT.

This chain links TRBV18 with TRBJ2-1; possible D gene TRBD2, 6 bases. In germline, CDR1 is KGHSH, CDR2 LQKENI. This CDR3 contains 16 residues. Trimming cost V 7 bases and J 3 bases, with 19 bases left between them. CDR3 DNA sequence: TGTGCCAGCTACCGGACGGTGGCTAGCGTCTACAATGAGCAGTTCTTC. It translates to CASYRTVASVYNEQFF.

The V and J genes are TRBV6-1 and TRBJ1-2; D ambiguous. Germline-derived CDR1 and CDR2 are MNHNS and SASEGT. V lost 2 bases and J lost 3, with 13 bases in between. The CDR3 contains 15 residues. In DNA, the CDR3 is TGTGCCAGCAGTGAAAGCTTGTCGGGGTACTATGGCTACACCTTC. It is translated as CASSESLSGYYGYTF.

The chain couples TRBV6-5 to TRBJ1-1, with 7 bases lining up with TRBD1. This CDR3 is built from 13 residues. The germline gives CDR1 MNHEY, CDR2 SVGAGI. The ends lost 6 bases at V and 4 bases at J; junction bases unmatched: 5. The CDR3 loop is CASSQQGSTEAFF. The CDR3 DNA reads as TGTGCCAGCAGCCAACAGGGGTCCACTGAAGCTTTCTTT.